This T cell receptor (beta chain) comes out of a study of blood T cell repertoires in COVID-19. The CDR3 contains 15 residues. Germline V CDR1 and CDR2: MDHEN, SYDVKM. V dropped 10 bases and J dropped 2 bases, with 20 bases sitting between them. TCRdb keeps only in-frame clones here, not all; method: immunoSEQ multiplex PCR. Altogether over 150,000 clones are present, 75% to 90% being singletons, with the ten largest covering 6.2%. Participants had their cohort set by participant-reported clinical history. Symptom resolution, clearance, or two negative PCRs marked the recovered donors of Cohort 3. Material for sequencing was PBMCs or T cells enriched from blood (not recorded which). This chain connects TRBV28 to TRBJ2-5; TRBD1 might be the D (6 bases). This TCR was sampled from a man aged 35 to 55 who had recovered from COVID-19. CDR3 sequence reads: CATIMQGKEQETQYF. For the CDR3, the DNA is TGTGCCACCATCATGCAGGGGAAGGAGCAAGAGACCCAGTACTTC.